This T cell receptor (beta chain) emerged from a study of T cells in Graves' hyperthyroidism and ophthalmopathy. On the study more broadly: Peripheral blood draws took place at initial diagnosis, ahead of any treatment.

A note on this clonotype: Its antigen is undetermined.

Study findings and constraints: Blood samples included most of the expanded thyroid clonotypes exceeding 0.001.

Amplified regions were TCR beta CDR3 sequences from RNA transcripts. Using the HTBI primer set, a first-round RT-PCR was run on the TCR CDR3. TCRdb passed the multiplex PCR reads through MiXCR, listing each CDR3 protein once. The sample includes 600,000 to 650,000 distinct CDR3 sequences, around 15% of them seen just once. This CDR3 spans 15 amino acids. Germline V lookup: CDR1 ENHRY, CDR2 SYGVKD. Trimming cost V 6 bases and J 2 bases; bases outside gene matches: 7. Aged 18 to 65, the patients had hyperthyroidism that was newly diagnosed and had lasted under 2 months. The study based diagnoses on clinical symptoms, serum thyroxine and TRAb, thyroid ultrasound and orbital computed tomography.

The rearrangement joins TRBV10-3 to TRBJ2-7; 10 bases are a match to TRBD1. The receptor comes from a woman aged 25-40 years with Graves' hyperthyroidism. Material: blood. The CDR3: CAIRGGQGVTYEQYF. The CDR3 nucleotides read TGTGCCATCAGGGGAGGACAGGGGGTTACCTACGAGCAGTACTTC.